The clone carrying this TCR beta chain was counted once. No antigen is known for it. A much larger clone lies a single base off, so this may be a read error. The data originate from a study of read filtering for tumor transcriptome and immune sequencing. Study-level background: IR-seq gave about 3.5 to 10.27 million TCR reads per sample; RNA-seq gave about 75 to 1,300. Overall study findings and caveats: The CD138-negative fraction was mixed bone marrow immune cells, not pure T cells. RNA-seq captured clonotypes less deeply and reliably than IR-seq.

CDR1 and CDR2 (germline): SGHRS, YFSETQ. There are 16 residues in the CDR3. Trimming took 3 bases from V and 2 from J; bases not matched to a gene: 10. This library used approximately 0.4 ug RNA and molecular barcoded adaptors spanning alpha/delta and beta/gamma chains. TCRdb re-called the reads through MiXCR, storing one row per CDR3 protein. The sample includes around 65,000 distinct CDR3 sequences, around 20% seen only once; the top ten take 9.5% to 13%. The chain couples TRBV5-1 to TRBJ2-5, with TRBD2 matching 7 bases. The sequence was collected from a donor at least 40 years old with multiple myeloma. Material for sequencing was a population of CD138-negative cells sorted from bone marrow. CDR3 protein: CASSSAGGRQQETQYF. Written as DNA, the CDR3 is TGCGCCAGCAGCTCTGCGGGCGGGAGACAGCAAGAGACCCAGTACTTC.